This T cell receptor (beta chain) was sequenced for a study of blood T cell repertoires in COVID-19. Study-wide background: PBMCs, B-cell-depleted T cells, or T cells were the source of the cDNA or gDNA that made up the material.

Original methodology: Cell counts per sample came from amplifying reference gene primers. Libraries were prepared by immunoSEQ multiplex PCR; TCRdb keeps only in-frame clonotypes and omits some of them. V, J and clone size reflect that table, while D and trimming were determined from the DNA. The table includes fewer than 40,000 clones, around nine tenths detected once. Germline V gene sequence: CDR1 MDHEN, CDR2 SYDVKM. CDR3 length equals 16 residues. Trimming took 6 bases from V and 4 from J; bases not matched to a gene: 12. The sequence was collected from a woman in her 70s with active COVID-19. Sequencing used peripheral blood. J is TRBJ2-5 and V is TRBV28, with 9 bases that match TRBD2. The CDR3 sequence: CASSALGRGGLETQYF. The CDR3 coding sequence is TGTGCCAGCAGCGCCCTCGGGCGGGGGGGACTAGAGACCCAGTACTTC.